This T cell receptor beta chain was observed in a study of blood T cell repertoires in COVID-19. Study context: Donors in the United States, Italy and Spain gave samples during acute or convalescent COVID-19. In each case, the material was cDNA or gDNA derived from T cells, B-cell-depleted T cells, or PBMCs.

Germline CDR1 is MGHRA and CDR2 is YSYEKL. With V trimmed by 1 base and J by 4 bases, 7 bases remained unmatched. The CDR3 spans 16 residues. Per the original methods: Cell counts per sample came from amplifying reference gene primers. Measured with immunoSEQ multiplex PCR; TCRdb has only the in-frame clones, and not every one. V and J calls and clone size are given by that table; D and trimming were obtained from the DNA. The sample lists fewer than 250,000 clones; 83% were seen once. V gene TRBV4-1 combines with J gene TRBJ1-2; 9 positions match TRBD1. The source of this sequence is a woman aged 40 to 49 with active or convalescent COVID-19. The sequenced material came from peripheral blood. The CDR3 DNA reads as TGCGCCAGCAGCCAAGCCACAGGGGGCGGAGGCTATGGCTACACCTTC. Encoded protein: CASSQATGGGGYGYTF.